Listed below are T cell receptor beta chains from one sample, sequenced in a study of T-cell memory formation after mild COVID-19. TCRdb re-called the 5' RACE reads with MiXCR, one entry per CDR3 protein. The sample contains about 400,000 distinct CDR3 sequences, approximately 16% of which appear only once. Sequencing was carried out using PBMCs or a T cell subset sorted from them (not recorded which). The receptors were gathered from a young man who had mild COVID-19 (a few samples of this study predate the infection). Cell type and time point are not known. CDR3s include the opening cysteine and the closing phenylalanine or tryptophan. The order of the fields is clone size, J gene, D gene, V gene, CDR3 protein, CDR3 DNA. The D gene is left open where the match is weak. A row's size may be missing; if present it is once, few, many or a size class.

clone size: many; J gene: TRBJ1-3; D gene: NA; V gene: TRBV25-1; CDR3 protein: CASSYSGNTIYF; CDR3 DNA: TGTGCCAGCAGTTACTCTGGAAACACCATATATTTT
clone size: few; J gene: TRBJ1-5; D gene: NA; V gene: TRBV2; CDR3 protein: CASSEDPFVRPQHF; CDR3 DNA: TGTGCCAGCAGTGAGGACCCGTTCGTTCGGCCCCAGCATTTT
clone size: NA; J gene: TRBJ2-1; D gene: NA; V gene: TRBV6-2/TRBV6-3; CDR3 protein: CASKSHADNEQFF; CDR3 DNA: TGTGCCAGCAAATCGCACGCGGACAATGAGCAGTTCTTC
clone size: few; J gene: TRBJ1-6; D gene: NA; V gene: TRBV3-1; CDR3 protein: CASSQEGRPYSPLHF; CDR3 DNA: TGTGCCAGCAGCCAAGAAGGGAGGCCCTATTCACCCCTCCACTTT
clone size: few; J gene: TRBJ1-2; D gene: TRBD1; V gene: TRBV29-1; CDR3 protein: CSGGTVEGYTF; CDR3 DNA: TGCAGCGGCGGGACAGTCGAAGGCTACACCTTC
clone size: NA; J gene: TRBJ2-1; D gene: TRBD2; V gene: TRBV19; CDR3 protein: CASRIAGGPTSYNEQFF; CDR3 DNA: TGTGCCAGTAGAATAGCGGGGGGGCCAACCTCCTACAATGAGCAGTTCTTC
clone size: few; J gene: TRBJ1-2; D gene: NA; V gene: TRBV6-5; CDR3 protein: CASSYGGSWNGYTF; CDR3 DNA: TGTGCCAGCAGTTACGGGGGGAGTTGGAATGGCTACACCTTC
clone size: few; J gene: TRBJ2-1; D gene: TRBD1; V gene: TRBV4-1; CDR3 protein: CASSQRTGDPYNEQFF; CDR3 DNA: TGCGCCAGCAGCCAACGAACAGGGGACCCCTACAATGAGCAGTTCTTC
clone size: NA; J gene: TRBJ2-7; D gene: TRBD1; V gene: TRBV28; CDR3 protein: CASSLGTGFEQYF; CDR3 DNA: TGTGCCAGCAGTTTAGGGACAGGCTTCGAGCAGTACTTC
clone size: NA; J gene: TRBJ2-2; D gene: NA; V gene: TRBV6-4; CDR3 protein: CASSDSEGNTGELFF; CDR3 DNA: TGTGCCAGCAGTGACTCGGAAGGGAACACCGGGGAGCTGTTTTTT
clone size: NA; J gene: TRBJ2-7; D gene: TRBD1; V gene: TRBV7-2; CDR3 protein: CASSIHPGGYEQYF; CDR3 DNA: TGTGCCAGCAGCATACACCCAGGGGGCTACGAGCAGTACTTC
clone size: few; J gene: TRBJ2-3; D gene: TRBD2; V gene: TRBV7-2; CDR3 protein: CASSLVLAGFSDTQYF; CDR3 DNA: TGTGCCAGCAGCTTAGTATTAGCGGGGTTCTCAGATACGCAGTATTTT